These 19 T cell receptor beta chains originate from one sample sequenced in a study of early T cells in non-severe SARS-CoV-2 infection. A single record per CDR3 protein comes from TCRdb applying MiXCR to the 5' RACE reads. In the table there are about 72,000 distinct CDR3 sequences, around 10% of which are singletons. Sequenced material: whole blood, taken at baseline. The receptor source for this set is an adult who was a healthcare worker with PCR-confirmed SARS-CoV-2 infection or an uninfected control (not recorded which).

This rearrangement joins TRBV3-1 to TRBJ2-4, with TRBD1 as a possible D gene (5 bases). V lost 1 base to trimming and J lost 2 bases, with 9 bases between them. The germline V gene encodes CDR1 LGHDT and CDR2 YNNKEL (reference sequence). The CDR3 has 15 residues. DNA for the CDR3: TGTGCCAGCAGCCAAGGGACACCTACCAAAAACATTCAGTACTTC. This codes for CASSQGTPTKNIQYF.

This clonotype turned up a few times. This chain links TRBV11-2 with TRBJ2-5, with no clear D. V was clipped by 3 bases and J by 5 bases, with 7 bases between them. Per the germline V gene, CDR1 is SGHAT and CDR2 is FQNNGV. CDR3 length equals 12 residues. The CDR3: CASSFTSETQYF. In DNA, the CDR3 is TGTGCCAGCAGCTTTACATCCGAGACCCAGTACTTC.

This clonotype was observed at least ten times. The chain is built from TRBV5-1 and TRBJ2-3; unclear D gene. The CDR3 sequence is 15 residues long. The germline CDR1 and CDR2 sequences are SGHRS and YFSETQ. Trimming cost V 6 bases and J 2 bases, with 16 bases left between them. CDR3 in DNA: TGCGCCAGCAATAAGGGTCTGTCCCCCACAGATACGCAGTATTTT. Translation: CASNKGLSPTDTQYF.

The sample holds a few counts of this clonotype. V usage is TRBV9 and J usage is TRBJ2-2; possibly TRBD2 for D (5 bases). Trimming took 4 bases from V and 3 from J, leaving 16 bases between them. The length of the CDR3 is 16 residues. Per the germline V gene, CDR1 is SGDLS and CDR2 is YYNGEE. The CDR3 coding sequence is TGTGCCAGCAGCCCCCTCCAAACCGGGGACACCGGGGAGCTGTTTTTT. This gives the protein CASSPLQTGDTGELFF.

This clonotype was observed a handful of times. The chain combines TRBV5-4 with TRBJ1-1; 9 nucleotides match TRBD1. J gave up 6 bases and V 4 bases, and 7 bases lay outside the gene matches. The CDR3 totals 14 residues. In germline, CDR1 is SGHNT, CDR2 YYREEE (reference sequence). The CDR3 is CASSDRDRVAEAFF. The DNA for the CDR3 is TGTGCCAGCAGCGACCGGGACAGGGTCGCTGAAGCTTTCTTT.

This clonotype appeared many times. V and J are TRBV7-8 and TRBJ2-1; D not certain. Per the germline V gene, CDR1 is SGHVS and CDR2 is FQNEAQ. V was cut by 1 base and J by 0 bases, with 10 bases left in between. CDR3 length: 16 residues. CDR3 DNA: TGTGCCAGCAGCTTAGGAGGCTGGAGCTCCTACAATGAGCAGTTCTTC. Translating it yields CASSLGGWSSYNEQFF.

The chain links TRBV12-3 or TRBV12-4 to TRBJ2-3; 7 nucleotides line up with TRBD2. The CDR3 sequence is 13 residues long. The J segment lost 5 bases and the V segment lost 6 bases, leaving 5 bases of the junction unmatched. The CDR3 reads CASSLRGVDTQYF. The CDR3 nucleotides read TGTGCCAGCAGCCTTCGGGGGGTAGATACGCAGTATTTT.

In its sample, this clonotype was seen many times. V usage is TRBV9 and J usage is TRBJ1-2; TRBD1 matches 10 bases. Germline assignment: CDR1 SGDLS and CDR2 YYNGEE. Losses at the gene ends were 4 bases for V and 1 base for J; bases not matched to a gene: 4. This CDR3 is 15 amino acids long. The CDR3 nucleotides are TGTGCCAGCAGCAAGTGGACAGGGGGTAACTATGGCTACACCTTC. Encoded protein: CASSKWTGGNYGYTF.

This clonotype was seen only a few times. This sequence joins TRBV20-1 and TRBJ2-7, with unresolved D. Germline V gene lookup returns CDR1 DFQATT and CDR2 SNEGSKA (reference sequence). Trimming stripped 6 bases from V and 1 base from J, with 13 bases between. The CDR3 covers 13 residues. CDR3 residues: CSADPSGSYEQYF. CDR3 DNA sequence: TGCAGTGCGGACCCCTCAGGTTCCTACGAGCAGTACTTC.

The chain links TRBV5-1 to TRBJ2-7; TRBD1 agrees at 7 bases. CDR1 and CDR2 (germline): SGHRS, YFSETQ. This CDR3 has 16 residues. V lost 4 bases to trimming and J lost 1 base; unmatched junction nucleotides: 11. The CDR3 coding sequence is TGCGCCAGCAGCCTCCCCCCCGGGACAGTTTCCTACGAGCAGTACTTC. Protein product: CASSLPPGTVSYEQYF.

This clonotype was detected many times. This chain joins TRBV30 and TRBJ1-5; D is unclear. The CDR3 loop spans 14 amino acids. The V end lost 1 base, the J end lost 7 bases, and 14 bases lay between the germline ends. Germline CDR1 and CDR2: GTSNPN and SVGIG (reference sequence). This CDR3 is CAWSASGFGQPQHF. CDR3 coding DNA: TGTGCCTGGAGTGCCTCAGGTTTCGGGCAGCCCCAGCATTTT. Full variable domain (missing parts from reference TRBV30 and TRBJ1-5): SQTIHQWPATLVQPVGSPLSLECTVEGTSNPNLYWYRQAAGRGLQLLFYSVGIGQISSEVPQNLSASRPQDRQFILSSKKLLLSDSGFYLCAWSASGFGQPQHFGDGTRLSIL.

Many counts were recorded for this clonotype. This sequence joins TRBV24-1 and TRBJ2-3; 8 bases are shared with TRBD1. The CDR3 is made up of 15 amino acids. CDR1 and CDR2 from the germline V gene are KGHDR and SFDVKD. V shed 8 bases and J 1 base; nucleotides not matched to a gene: 7. The CDR3 sequence: CATKDRVSGTDTQYF. Written as DNA, the CDR3 is TGTGCCACCAAGGACAGGGTCTCCGGCACAGATACGCAGTATTTT.

CDR3 nucleotide sequence: TGTGCCAGCAGCTCCGAATACGAGCAGTACTTC. Protein sequence: CASSSEYEQYF. The genes are TRBV7-9 and TRBJ2-7; no definite D call. The CDR3 runs to 11 residues. In germline, CDR1 is SEHNR, CDR2 FQNEAQ (reference sequence). The V and J ends lost 4 bases and 4 bases respectively, with 5 bases between them.

This clonotype was picked up a small number of times. The J gene is TRBJ2-7, the V gene TRBV30, with D unclear. Germline assignment: CDR1 GTSNPN and CDR2 SVGIG (reference sequence). V was shortened by 2 bases and J by 3 bases, with 5 bases between the two germline ends. CDR3 length: 11 amino acids. CDR3: CAWSPGYEQYF. The CDR3 nucleotides read TGTGCCTGGAGTCCCGGCTACGAGCAGTACTTC.

In its sample, this clonotype was seen many times. The chain employs TRBV20-1 and TRBJ2-5; TRBD2 matches at 9 bases. J lost 5 bases, V lost 0 bases, and 4 bases had no gene match. This CDR3 has 14 amino acids. Per germline, CDR1 DFQATT and CDR2 SNEGSKA (reference sequence). CDR3 sequence reads: CSAREGSGGETQYF. DNA of the CDR3: TGCAGTGCTAGAGAGGGTAGCGGGGGCGAGACCCAGTACTTC.

This clonotype appeared many times. The V call is TRBV2, the J call TRBJ2-1; 7 bases fit TRBD1. J lost 7 bases, V lost 6 bases, and 6 bases had no gene match. Germline values: CDR1 SNHLY, CDR2 FYNNEI. CDR3 length: 13 amino acids. The CDR3 DNA reads as TGTGCCAGCAGGGTTACAGGGGAGAATGAGCAGTTCTTC. Amino acid sequence: CASRVTGENEQFF.

This clonotype has only a few counts. V is TRBV4-3 and J is TRBJ1-2; D is undetermined. Looked up from germline, CDR1 is LGHNA and CDR2 is YSLEER. Trimming pared 1 base from V and 4 bases from J, leaving 10 bases between. The CDR3 length is 14 residues. CDR3: CASSQGDGRYGYTF. The CDR3 bases are TGCGCCAGCAGCCAAGGAGACGGACGCTATGGCTACACCTTC.

The chain employs TRBV9 and TRBJ2-1, with D hard to call. CDR1 and CDR2 (germline): SGDLS, YYNGEE. The CDR3 consists of 12 residues. Trimming pared 0 bases from V and 7 bases from J, leaving 5 bases between. The CDR3 DNA sequence: TGTGCCAGCAGCGTAGGGCGAAATGAGCAGTTCTTC. Protein: CASSVGRNEQFF.

The rearrangement links TRBV29-1 to TRBJ2-7, with D possibly TRBD2 on 6 matching bases. Germline assignment: CDR1 SQVTM and CDR2 ANQGSEA. With 7 bases removed from V and 5 bases from J, the gap between germline ends came to 21 bases. This CDR3 has 14 amino acids. The CDR3 protein is CSAIDSGGTNEQYF. In nucleotides, the CDR3 is TGCAGCGCCATCGACTCCGGCGGGACCAACGAGCAGTACTTC.